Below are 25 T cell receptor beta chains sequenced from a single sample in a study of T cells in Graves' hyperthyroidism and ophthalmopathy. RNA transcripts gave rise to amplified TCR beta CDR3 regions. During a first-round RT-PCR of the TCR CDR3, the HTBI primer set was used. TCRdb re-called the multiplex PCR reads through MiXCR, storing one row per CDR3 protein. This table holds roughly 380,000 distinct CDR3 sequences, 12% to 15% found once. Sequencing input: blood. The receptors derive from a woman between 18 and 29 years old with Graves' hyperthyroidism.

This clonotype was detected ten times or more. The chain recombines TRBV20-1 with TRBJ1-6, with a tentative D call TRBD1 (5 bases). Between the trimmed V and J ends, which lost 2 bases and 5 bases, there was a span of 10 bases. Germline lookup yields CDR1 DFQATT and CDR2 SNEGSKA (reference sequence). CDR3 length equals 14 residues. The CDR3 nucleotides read TGCAGTGCTAGACAGGGTTGGGATAATTCACCCCTCCACTTT. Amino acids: CSARQGWDNSPLHF.

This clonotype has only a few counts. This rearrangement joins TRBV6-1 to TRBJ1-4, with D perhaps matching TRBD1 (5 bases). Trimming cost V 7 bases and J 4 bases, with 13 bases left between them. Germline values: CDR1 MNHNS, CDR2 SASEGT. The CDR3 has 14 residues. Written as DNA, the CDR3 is TGTGCCAGCAACGAAAGGGGATATAATGAAAAACTGTTTTTT. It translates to CASNERGYNEKLFF.

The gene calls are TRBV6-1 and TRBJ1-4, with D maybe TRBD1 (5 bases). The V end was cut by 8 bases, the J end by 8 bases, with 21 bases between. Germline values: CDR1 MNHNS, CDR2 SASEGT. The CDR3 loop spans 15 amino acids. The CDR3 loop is CASSRPGRLGEKLFF. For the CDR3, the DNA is TGTGCCAGCTCCCGCCCAGGGAGACTAGGAGAAAAACTGTTTTTT.

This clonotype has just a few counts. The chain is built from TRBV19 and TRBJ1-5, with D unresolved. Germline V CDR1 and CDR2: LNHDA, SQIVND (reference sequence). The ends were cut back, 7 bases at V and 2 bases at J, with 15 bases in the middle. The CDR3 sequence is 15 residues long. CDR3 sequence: CASKIYQNGNQPQHF. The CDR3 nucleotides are TGTGCCAGTAAGATATACCAGAATGGCAATCAGCCCCAGCATTTT.

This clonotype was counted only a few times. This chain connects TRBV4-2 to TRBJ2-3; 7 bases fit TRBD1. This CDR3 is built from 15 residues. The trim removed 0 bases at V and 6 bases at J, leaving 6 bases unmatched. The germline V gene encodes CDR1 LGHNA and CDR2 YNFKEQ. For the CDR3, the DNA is TGTGCCAGCAGCCAAGAGGCACAGGGGCGTGATACGCAGTATTTT. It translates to CASSQEAQGRDTQYF.

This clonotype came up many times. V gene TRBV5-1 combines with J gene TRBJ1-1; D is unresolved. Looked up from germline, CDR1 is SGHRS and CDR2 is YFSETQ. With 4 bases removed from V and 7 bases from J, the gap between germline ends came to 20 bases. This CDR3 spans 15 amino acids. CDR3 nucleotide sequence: TGCGCCAGCAGCCTTCGGGCAGGAGGTGGTGATGAAGCTTTCTTT. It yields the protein CASSLRAGGGDEAFF.

CDR3 coding DNA: TGTGCCAGCAGCCAAGGACAGGAAGAAATGGTTGAAAAACTGTTTTTT. Translating it yields CASSQGQEEMVEKLFF. The chain recombines TRBV4-2 with TRBJ1-4; possible D gene TRBD1, 6 bases. The germline V gene encodes CDR1 LGHNA and CDR2 YNFKEQ. CDR3 length equals 16 residues. Between the trimmed V and J ends, which lost 1 base and 7 bases, there was a span of 16 bases.

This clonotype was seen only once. The CDR3 sequence: CASSRPGQGRKETQYF. Here the CDR3 DNA reads TGTGCCAGCAGTAGACCGGGACAGGGGAGGAAAGAGACCCAGTACTTC. V and J are TRBV28 and TRBJ2-5; 10 bases are shared with TRBD1. V lost 5 bases, J lost 3 bases, and 9 bases stayed unmatched. In germline, CDR1 is MDHEN, CDR2 SYDVKM. This CDR3 spans 16 amino acids.

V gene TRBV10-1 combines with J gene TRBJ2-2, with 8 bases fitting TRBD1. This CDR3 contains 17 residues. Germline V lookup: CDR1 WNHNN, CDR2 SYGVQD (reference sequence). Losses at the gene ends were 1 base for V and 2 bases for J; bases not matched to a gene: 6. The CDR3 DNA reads TGCGCCAGCAGTGAGTTTGCAGGGGGCCGAAACACCGGGGAGCTGTTTTTT. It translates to CASSEFAGGRNTGELFF.

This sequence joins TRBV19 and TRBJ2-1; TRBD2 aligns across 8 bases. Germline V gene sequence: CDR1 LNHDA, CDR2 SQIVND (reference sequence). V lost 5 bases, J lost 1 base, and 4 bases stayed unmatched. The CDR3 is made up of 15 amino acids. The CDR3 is CASSEGLESYNEQFF. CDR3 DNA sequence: TGTGCCAGTAGTGAGGGACTAGAATCCTACAATGAGCAGTTCTTC.

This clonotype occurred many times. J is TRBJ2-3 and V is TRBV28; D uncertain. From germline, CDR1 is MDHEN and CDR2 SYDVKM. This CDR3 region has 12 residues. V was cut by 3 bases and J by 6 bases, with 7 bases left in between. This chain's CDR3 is CASSFRGDTQYF. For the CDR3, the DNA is TGTGCCAGCAGTTTCCGAGGTGATACGCAGTATTTT.

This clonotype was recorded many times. The CDR3 reads CSARTGARMNTEAFF. CDR3 nucleotide sequence: TGCAGTGCTAGGACAGGGGCGAGGATGAACACTGAAGCTTTCTTT. The chain has TRBV20-1 and TRBJ1-1; 8 bases are a match to TRBD1. Germline CDR1 DFQATT, CDR2 SNEGSKA (reference sequence). V shed 3 bases, J shed 0 bases, and the junction held 6 bases outside the gene matches. The CDR3 spans 15 residues.

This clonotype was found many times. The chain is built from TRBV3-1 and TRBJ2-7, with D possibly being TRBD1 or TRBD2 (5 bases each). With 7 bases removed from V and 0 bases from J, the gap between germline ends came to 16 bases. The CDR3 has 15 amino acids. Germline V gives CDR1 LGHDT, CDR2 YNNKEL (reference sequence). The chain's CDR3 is CASTHGVGGSYEQYF. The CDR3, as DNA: TGTGCCAGCACCCACGGGGTTGGGGGCTCCTACGAGCAGTACTTC.

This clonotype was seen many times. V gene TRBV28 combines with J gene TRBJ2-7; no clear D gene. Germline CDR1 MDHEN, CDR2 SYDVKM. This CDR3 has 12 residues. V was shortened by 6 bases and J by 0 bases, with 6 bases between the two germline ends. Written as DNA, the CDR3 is TGTGCCAGCAGCCTTAGCTCCTACGAGCAGTACTTC. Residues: CASSLSSYEQYF.

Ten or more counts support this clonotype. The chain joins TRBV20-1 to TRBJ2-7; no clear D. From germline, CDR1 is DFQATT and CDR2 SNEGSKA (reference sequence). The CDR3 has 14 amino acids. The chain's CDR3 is CSAKKRSLLYEQYF. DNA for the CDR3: TGCAGCGCCAAGAAGCGATCCCTACTATACGAGCAGTACTTC.

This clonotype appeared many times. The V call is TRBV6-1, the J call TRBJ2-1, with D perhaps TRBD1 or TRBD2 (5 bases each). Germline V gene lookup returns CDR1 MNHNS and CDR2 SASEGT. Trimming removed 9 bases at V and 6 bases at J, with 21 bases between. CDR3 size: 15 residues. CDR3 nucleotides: TGTGCCAGTAAGCCTGGACAAGGGACCTTCAATGAGCAGTTCTTC. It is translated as CASKPGQGTFNEQFF.

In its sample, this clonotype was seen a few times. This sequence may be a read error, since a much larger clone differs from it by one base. The CDR3 DNA is TGTGCCAGCAGCCTAGACAGGGGTCCTGAAGCTTTCTTT. It specifies CASSLDRGPEAFF. This chain joins TRBV11-2 and TRBJ1-1; TRBD1 matches 8 bases. The CDR3 has 13 amino acids. CDR1 SGHAT and CDR2 FQNNGV come from the germline V gene.

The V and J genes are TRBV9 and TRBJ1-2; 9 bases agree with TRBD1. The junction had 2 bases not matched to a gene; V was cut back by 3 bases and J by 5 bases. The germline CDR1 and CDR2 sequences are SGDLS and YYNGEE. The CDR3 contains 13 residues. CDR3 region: CASSGGTGYGYTF. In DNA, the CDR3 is TGTGCCAGCAGCGGCGGGACAGGGTATGGCTACACCTTC.

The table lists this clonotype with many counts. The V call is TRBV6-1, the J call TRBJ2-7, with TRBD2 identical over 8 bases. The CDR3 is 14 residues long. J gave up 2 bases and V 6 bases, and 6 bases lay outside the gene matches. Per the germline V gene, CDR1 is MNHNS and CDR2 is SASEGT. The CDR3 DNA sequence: TGTGCCAGCAGACTAGCGGAGGGGACCTACGAGCAGTACTTC. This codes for CASRLAEGTYEQYF.

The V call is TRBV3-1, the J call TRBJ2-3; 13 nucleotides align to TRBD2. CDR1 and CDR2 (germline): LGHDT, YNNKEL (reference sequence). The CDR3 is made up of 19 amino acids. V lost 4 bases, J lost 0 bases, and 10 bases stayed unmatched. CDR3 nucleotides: TGTGCCAGCAGCCCTCGACTAGCGGGAGGAGCTACTAGCACAGATACGCAGTATTTT. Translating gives CASSPRLAGGATSTDTQYF.

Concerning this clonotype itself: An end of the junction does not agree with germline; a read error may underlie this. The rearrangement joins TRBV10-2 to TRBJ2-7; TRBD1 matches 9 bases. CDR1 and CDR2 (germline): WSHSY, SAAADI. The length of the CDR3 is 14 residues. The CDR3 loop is CASREGQGAYEQYF. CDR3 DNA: TGCGCCAGCCGTGAGGGACAGGGCGCCTACGAGCAGTACTTC.

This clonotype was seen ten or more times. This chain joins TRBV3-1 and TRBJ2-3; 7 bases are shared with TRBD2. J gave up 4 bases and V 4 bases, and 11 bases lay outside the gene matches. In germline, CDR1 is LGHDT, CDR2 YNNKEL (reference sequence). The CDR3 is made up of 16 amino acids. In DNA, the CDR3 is TGTGCCAGCAGCCGCCTAGCGGACGGAGGCGCAGATACGCAGTATTTT. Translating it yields CASSRLADGGADTQYF.

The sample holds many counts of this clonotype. The CDR3 here is CASSYSWTKETQYF. The DNA of the CDR3 is TGTGCCAGCAGTTACAGCTGGACGAAAGAGACCCAGTACTTC. The gene calls are TRBV6-5 and TRBJ2-5; D unresolved. This CDR3 has 14 amino acids. Germline CDR1 reads MNHEY; CDR2 reads SVGAGI. Deletions cut 2 bases from V and 3 bases from J, with 10 bases between.

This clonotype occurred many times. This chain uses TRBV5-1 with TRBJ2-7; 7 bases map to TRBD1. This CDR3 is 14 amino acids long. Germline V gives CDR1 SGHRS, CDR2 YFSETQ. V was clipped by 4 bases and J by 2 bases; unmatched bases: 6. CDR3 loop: CASSPTGPPYEQYF. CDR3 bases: TGCGCCAGCAGCCCGACAGGGCCCCCCTACGAGCAGTACTTC.

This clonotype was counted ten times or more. The CDR3 reads CASSLSGGFSQPQHF. DNA of the CDR3: TGTGCCAGCAGTTTGTCGGGGGGGTTTAGTCAGCCCCAGCATTTT. The rearrangement uses TRBV28 and TRBJ1-5, with a tentative D call TRBD1 (5 bases). The V and J ends lost 3 bases and 6 bases respectively, with 15 bases between them. Germline assignment: CDR1 MDHEN and CDR2 SYDVKM. This CDR3 has 15 amino acids.